The 19 T cell receptor beta chains given below trace back to one sample, sequenced in a study of blood T cells in healthy people across ages. Through a sample-barcoded 5' primer and a J-beta primer mix, a second PCR was run for roughly 7 to 11 cycles. MiXCR was run by TCRdb on the 5' RACE reads, yielding one entry per CDR3 protein. The table has around 800,000 distinct CDR3 sequences, 60% to 80% seen once. Material: blood. The receptors originated from a young man in good health.

The gene calls are TRBV20-1 and TRBJ1-2, with 7 positions matching TRBD1. This CDR3 is 14 amino acids long. The ends lost 1 base at V and 8 bases at J; junction bases unmatched: 10. Per germline, CDR1 DFQATT and CDR2 SNEGSKA (reference sequence). The CDR3 region is CSARGGQRFRGYTF. CDR3 coding DNA: TGCAGTGCTAGAGGGGGACAGAGATTTCGGGGCTACACCTTC.

This chain uses TRBV20-1 with TRBJ2-1; no reliable D call. The CDR3 extends over 16 amino acids. CDR1 and CDR2 (germline): DFQATT, SNEGSKA (reference sequence). V lost 0 bases, J lost 6 bases, and 18 bases lay in between. Here the CDR3 DNA reads TGCAGTGCTAGAGATCATCGAGCTGGGCCCCGCAATGAGCAGTTCTTC. It yields the protein CSARDHRAGPRNEQFF.

This sequence joins TRBV27 and TRBJ2-5; 9 nucleotides agree with TRBD1. The DNA matches TRBJ2-4 better at its end, which makes the J call doubtful. This CDR3 contains 19 residues. Germline V gene sequence: CDR1 MNHEY, CDR2 SMNVEV (reference sequence). CDR3 coding DNA: TGTGCCAGCAGTTCTCGCGGTCTTGGGGACAGGGAGTCCAAAAACATTCAGTACTTC. Translation: CASSSRGLGDRESKNIQYF.

This rearrangement joins TRBV20-1 to TRBJ2-4; 11 positions match TRBD2. The end of the DNA is better explained by TRBJ2-5, so the J call may be wrong. The CDR3 totals 19 residues. The V gene's germline CDR1 is DFQATT and CDR2 SNEGSKA (reference sequence). CDR3: CSAREVVASGGTYQETQYF. The CDR3 DNA is TGCAGTGCTAGAGAGGTGGTGGCTAGCGGGGGGACCTATCAAGAGACCCAGTACTTC.

Turning to this clonotype: At one boundary the junction diverges from the germline segment, which might be a read error. J is TRBJ1-6 and V is TRBV7-3, with no clear D. CDR3 length: 13 amino acids. Germline lookup yields CDR1 SGHTA and CDR2 FQGTGA. CDR3 region: CASSSQLNSPPHF. In DNA form, the CDR3 reads TGTGCCAGCAGCTCTCAGCTCAATTCACCCCCCCACTTT.

The chain uses TRBV4-3 and TRBJ2-5, with D tentatively TRBD1 (5 bases). Per germline, CDR1 LGHNA and CDR2 YSLEER. The CDR3 consists of 16 residues. V was clipped by 1 base and J by 4 bases, with 16 bases between them. This chain's CDR3 is CASSQGGWQGRETQYF. The CDR3 coding sequence is TGCGCCAGCAGCCAAGGGGGATGGCAGGGAAGAGAGACCCAGTACTTC.

This clonotype was recorded once. The genes are TRBV7-2 and TRBJ2-7; 9 bases align to TRBD2. V lost 4 bases and J lost 0; bases outside the gene matches: 4. Germline V lookup: CDR1 SGHTA, CDR2 FQGNSA. This CDR3 comprises 15 residues. CDR3 amino acids: CASSSSGVSSYEQYF. The DNA for the CDR3 is TGTGCCAGCAGCTCTAGCGGGGTGAGCTCCTACGAGCAGTACTTC.

J is TRBJ2-5 and V is TRBV4-3; the match to TRBD2 covers 10 bases. The length of the CDR3 is 17 residues. The germline CDR1 and CDR2 sequences are LGHNA and YSLEER. After removal of 1 base from V and 5 bases from J, the junction contained 10 bases not matched to a gene. CDR3 loop: CASSQATSGVVRETQYF. The CDR3 coding sequence is TGCGCCAGCAGCCAAGCAACTAGCGGGGTGGTTCGGGAGACCCAGTACTTC.

This clonotype was detected a few times. The V call is TRBV29-1, the J call TRBJ2-5; TRBD2 aligns across 8 bases. The CDR3 extends over 11 amino acids. Germline V gene data show CDR1 as SQVTM and CDR2 as ANQGSEA. J gave up 13 bases and V 7 bases, and 11 bases lay outside the gene matches. CDR3 sequence (DNA): TGCAGCGCCTTGATTTACGGGACTAGGTACTTC. Amino acids: CSALIYGTRYF.

V gene TRBV18 combines with J gene TRBJ2-5, with D hard to call. TRBJ2-7 matches the DNA end more closely, so the J call is doubtful. Per germline, CDR1 KGHSH and CDR2 LQKENI. This CDR3 has 12 amino acids. CDR3 in DNA: TGTGCCAGCTCACCAGATATGGTCGAGCAGTACTTC. It is translated as CASSPDMVEQYF.

This sequence joins TRBV27 and TRBJ2-1; D possibly corresponds to TRBD1 (5 bases). There are 14 residues in the CDR3. Germline CDR1 is MNHEY and CDR2 is SMNVEV (reference sequence). Trimming pared 5 bases from V and 4 bases from J, leaving 12 bases between. CDR3 coding DNA: TGTGCCAGCAGTAGTGGGGCCTTATACAATGAGCAGTTCTTC. Its protein product is CASSSGALYNEQFF.

This clonotype came up once. The chain couples TRBV6-5 to TRBJ2-4; D could derive from TRBD1 or TRBD2 (7 bases each). The J call could be wrong; TRBJ2-5 is a better fit for the DNA end. CDR1 and CDR2 (germline): MNHEY, SVGAGI. The CDR3 has 15 residues. DNA for the CDR3: TGTGCCAGCAGTAAGGTCACAGGGGAGGGGGAGACCCAGTACTTC. Amino acids: CASSKVTGEGETQYF.

The chain has TRBV20-1 and TRBJ1-1; D may be TRBD1 (5 bases). V lost 0 bases to trimming and J lost 4 bases, with 12 bases between them. This CDR3 spans 14 amino acids. Per the germline V gene, CDR1 is DFQATT and CDR2 is SNEGSKA (reference sequence). This CDR3 is CSARERGTGTEAFF. The DNA of the CDR3 is TGCAGTGCTAGAGAACGGGGGACGGGCACTGAAGCTTTCTTT.

The CDR3 bases are TGCAGCGTCAGGACAGGGACCAATCAGCCCCAGCATTTT. It specifies CSVRTGTNQPQHF. The genes are TRBV29-1 and TRBJ1-5, with TRBD1 identical over 8 bases. CDR3 length equals 13 residues. Germline V lookup: CDR1 SQVTM, CDR2 ANQGSEA. V shed 6 bases, J shed 3 bases, and the junction held 4 bases outside the gene matches.

The V gene is TRBV6-4, the J gene TRBJ2-5; perhaps TRBD1 as D (7 bases). V dropped 0 bases and J dropped 11 bases, with 19 bases sitting between them. This CDR3 spans 15 amino acids. Germline CDR1 MRHNA, CDR2 SNTAGT. Here the CDR3 reads CASSDSARGLREQYF. As DNA, the CDR3 is TGTGCCAGCAGTGACTCAGCTAGGGGGCTACGGGAGCAGTACTTC.

To note about this clonotype: The junction and the germline gene differ at one end; a read error may be behind it. The CDR3 reads CASSRTGWGIRYF. The CDR3 DNA reads as TGTGCCAGCAGCCGAACAGGGTGGGGCATTCGGTACTTC. The rearrangement joins TRBV14 to TRBJ2-4; weak D call: TRBD1 (6 bases). Germline V gene lookup returns CDR1 SGHDN and CDR2 FVKESK. The CDR3 has 13 amino acids.

The chain employs TRBV4-3 and TRBJ2-5; possible D gene TRBD2, 6 bases. The end of the DNA aligns better with TRBJ2-7, so the J call may be wrong. The CDR3 contains 17 residues. The germline V gene encodes CDR1 LGHNA and CDR2 YSLEER. The chain's CDR3 is CASSHAYSVAAGYEQYF. The CDR3 bases are TGCGCCAGCAGCCATGCCTACTCGGTGGCCGCGGGGTACGAGCAGTACTTC.

This sequence joins TRBV24-1 and TRBJ1-1, with a tentative D call TRBD1 (6 bases). The CDR3 contains 13 residues. The germline V gene has CDR1 KGHDR and CDR2 SFDVKD. V lost 7 bases and J 3 bases, leaving 11 bases between the germline ends. The CDR3 is CATREAGDTEAFF. As DNA, the CDR3 is TGTGCCACCAGGGAGGCAGGGGACACTGAAGCTTTCTTT.

To note about this clonotype: One end of the junction is discordant with germline, which a read error may explain. The chain uses TRBV20-1 and TRBJ2-3; 9 positions agree with TRBD2. Germline assignment: CDR1 DFQATT and CDR2 SNEGSKA (reference sequence). CDR3 length equals 14 residues. The CDR3 region is CSAPLAGLTDTLYF. CDR3 coding DNA: TGCAGTGCCCCCCTAGCGGGGCTGACAGATACGCTGTATTTT.